This entry lists 26 T cell receptor beta chains sequenced from one sample in a study of CD8 T cells in ankylosing spondylitis. Their antigens are not known. Using its own MiXCR run on the 5' RACE reads, TCRdb lists one record per CDR3 protein. The sample holds some 400,000 distinct CDR3 sequences, 20% to 25% seen once. The study's findings and limits: In ankylosing spondylitis blood, a motif of roughly 8 highly homologous TCR beta variants appeared characteristic.

The sequencing sample was made of blood, either unsorted or a sorted T cell fraction (not recorded which). These receptors were taken from a male donor with ankylosing spondylitis.

The chain uses TRBV29-1 and TRBJ1-1; D gene uncertain. The CDR3 consists of 13 residues. The germline V gene has CDR1 SQVTM and CDR2 ANQGSEA. Trimming removed 8 bases at V and 0 bases at J, with 13 bases between. The CDR3 is CSISSRLNTEAFF. The CDR3 DNA sequence: TGCAGCATTTCTTCTAGGCTGAACACTGAAGCTTTCTTT.

This clonotype appeared a few times. The V and J genes are TRBV7-2 and TRBJ2-1; D possibly corresponds to TRBD2 (6 bases). V was cut by 5 bases and J by 5 bases, with 22 bases left in between. Germline assignment: CDR1 SGHTA and CDR2 FQGNSA. The length of the CDR3 is 17 residues. This CDR3 is CASSRRGVAGLDNEQFF. CDR3 nucleotides: TGTGCCAGCAGCCGTCGAGGCGTGGCGGGGTTAGACAATGAGCAGTTCTTC.

The genes are TRBV6-1 and TRBJ2-5, with 11 bases matching TRBD2. This CDR3 is 16 amino acids long. Germline V CDR1 and CDR2: MNHNS, SASEGT. V shed 4 bases and J 0 bases; nucleotides not matched to a gene: 4. Written as DNA, the CDR3 is TGTGCCAGCAGTGTGACGACTAGCGGGAACCAAGAGACCCAGTACTTC. Translated: CASSVTTSGNQETQYF.

The J gene is TRBJ2-5, the V gene TRBV7-9, with 8 bases aligning to TRBD2. The ends lost 4 bases at V and 5 bases at J; junction bases unmatched: 6. CDR3 length: 14 amino acids. Germline V gives CDR1 SEHNR, CDR2 FQNEAQ (reference sequence). CDR3 loop: CASSSHGGEETQYF. The DNA of the CDR3 is TGTGCCAGCAGCTCCCACGGGGGGGAGGAGACCCAGTACTTC.

This clonotype turned up a few times. The chain links TRBV6-2 or TRBV6-3 to TRBJ2-5; D remains unclear. The CDR3 has 12 residues. V was trimmed by 3 bases and J by 5 bases, leaving 7 bases between them. CDR1 and CDR2 (germline): MNHEY, SVGEGT. The CDR3 loop is CASSYIGETQYF. CDR3 DNA: TGTGCCAGCAGTTATATCGGGGAGACCCAGTACTTC.

The chain couples TRBV20-1 to TRBJ2-1; D unresolved. This CDR3 has 12 residues. In germline, CDR1 is DFQATT, CDR2 SNEGSKA (reference sequence). The germline V and J ends were trimmed by 3 bases and 4 bases, with 7 bases remaining between them. CDR3 bases: TGCAGTGCTAGCCGCATATACAATGAGCAGTTCTTC. Amino acids: CSASRIYNEQFF.

The CDR3 region has the DNA TGCGCCAGCAGCTGGCAGGGGGGCAACACAGATACGCAGTATTTT. Amino acid sequence: CASSWQGGNTDTQYF. The rearrangement uses TRBV5-1 and TRBJ2-3, with a tentative D call TRBD1 (7 bases). V lost 3 bases to trimming and J lost 2 bases, with 13 bases between them. The CDR3 extends over 15 amino acids. Germline values: CDR1 SGHRS, CDR2 YFSETQ.

A few counts support this clonotype. V is TRBV5-1 and J is TRBJ2-7; 9 bases match TRBD1. There are 15 residues in the CDR3. CDR1 and CDR2 (germline): SGHRS, YFSETQ. Germline trimming cut 4 bases from V and 3 bases from J; bases unmatched to any gene: 8. CDR3 in DNA: TGCGCCAGCAGCCAGACAGGGGGTAAAGTCTACGAGCAGTACTTC. This encodes CASSQTGGKVYEQYF.

This clonotype was detected only a few times. The chain uses TRBV7-3 and TRBJ2-5; 7 bases are shared with TRBD2. Unmatched junction bases numbered 4, after V lost 5 bases and J lost 4 bases. CDR3 length equals 13 residues. The V gene's germline CDR1 is SGHTA and CDR2 FQGTGA. The CDR3 sequence: CASSPGRGETQYF. The CDR3 nucleotides read TGTGCCAGCAGCCCGGGGAGGGGAGAGACCCAGTACTTC.

The J gene is TRBJ2-6, the V gene TRBV19; 9 nucleotides agree with TRBD1. Per the germline V gene, CDR1 is LNHDA and CDR2 is SQIVND (reference sequence). Losses at the gene ends were 4 bases for V and 3 bases for J; bases not matched to a gene: 4. The CDR3 runs 16 residues. As DNA, the CDR3 is TGTGCCAGTAGTAGTACAGGGGGCTTTGGGGCCAACGTCCTGACTTTC. It codes for CASSSTGGFGANVLTF. The complete variable domain, with remaining parts taken from reference TRBV19 and TRBJ2-6, reads DGGITQSPKYLFRKEGQNVTLSCEQNLNHDAMYWYRQDPGQGLRLIYYSQIVNDFQKGDIAEGYSVSREKKESFPLTVTSAQKNPTAFYLCASSSTGGFGANVLTFGAGSRLTVL.

This clonotype was counted a few times. The DNA for the CDR3 is TGTGCCAGCAGCCAAGATACGGACAACTACAATGAGCAGTTCTTC. It encodes CASSQDTDNYNEQFF. The rearrangement uses TRBV3-1 and TRBJ2-1; possibly TRBD1 for D (5 bases). Per the germline V gene, CDR1 is LGHDT and CDR2 is YNNKEL (reference sequence). The length of the CDR3 is 15 residues. V shed 0 bases and J shed 3 bases, with 9 bases lying between them.

This clonotype was recorded a few times. The rearrangement joins TRBV7-2 to TRBJ2-2; D remains ambiguous. V was pared by 3 bases and J by 3 bases, with 8 bases between. This CDR3 comprises 14 residues. CDR1 and CDR2 from the germline V gene are SGHTA and FQGNSA. The CDR3 nucleotides read TGTGCCAGCAGCTTCGGCGTTGACACCGGGGAGCTGTTTTTT. Its translation: CASSFGVDTGELFF.

The V and J genes are TRBV12-3 or TRBV12-4 and TRBJ2-7, with D possibly matching TRBD1 (5 bases). This CDR3 is 14 amino acids long. The V end was cut by 5 bases, the J end by 5 bases, with 16 bases between. CDR3: CASSASRAINEQYF. CDR3 sequence (DNA): TGTGCCAGCAGTGCAAGCAGGGCGATCAACGAGCAGTACTTC.

This clonotype came up a few times. This chain uses TRBV6-5 with TRBJ1-6; no clear D. Germline V lookup: CDR1 MNHEY, CDR2 SVGAGI. The CDR3 covers 16 residues. Trimming pared 2 bases from V and 13 bases from J, leaving 21 bases between. Here the CDR3 reads CASSYPAAGGSRPLHF. As DNA, the CDR3 is TGTGCCAGCAGTTACCCGGCGGCGGGCGGGAGTCGTCCCCTCCACTTT.

The chain combines TRBV24-1 with TRBJ2-1; 10 nucleotides align to TRBD2. With 2 bases clipped from V and 4 bases from J, the junction kept 4 bases outside the gene matches. Germline assignment: CDR1 KGHDR and CDR2 SFDVKD. The CDR3 length is 16 residues. The CDR3 sequence: CATSDWTSGGYNEQFF. The CDR3 region has the DNA TGTGCCACCAGTGATTGGACTAGCGGAGGTTACAATGAGCAGTTCTTC.

This clonotype showed up just a few times. V and J are TRBV18 and TRBJ2-2; 8 nucleotides match TRBD2. The CDR3 extends over 14 amino acids. Germline CDR1 is KGHSH and CDR2 is LQKENI. V lost 8 bases and J lost 3; bases outside the gene matches: 5. The CDR3 region has the DNA TGTGCCAGCCGAAGCGGGAGTGACACCGGGGAGCTGTTTTTT. It specifies CASRSGSDTGELFF.

The genes are TRBV20-1 and TRBJ1-5, with D possibly TRBD1 on 5 matching bases. V lost 6 bases and J 0 bases, leaving 9 bases between the germline ends. This CDR3 is 13 amino acids long. Per germline, CDR1 DFQATT and CDR2 SNEGSKA (reference sequence). CDR3 sequence reads: CSASRVSNQPQHF. CDR3 coding DNA: TGCAGTGCGAGCAGGGTTAGCAATCAGCCCCAGCATTTT.

V and J are TRBV6-1 and TRBJ2-7; TRBD2 matches at 8 bases. The germline gives CDR1 MNHNS, CDR2 SASEGT. With 8 bases clipped from V and 0 bases from J, the junction kept 9 bases outside the gene matches. The CDR3 loop spans 15 amino acids. As DNA, the CDR3 is TGTGCCAGCGGGCGGGGGGCATTCAGCTCCTACGAGCAGTACTTC. This encodes CASGRGAFSSYEQYF.

The chain combines TRBV3-1 with TRBJ2-5; D call uncertain. The germline V and J ends were trimmed by 4 bases and 5 bases, with 14 bases remaining between them. This CDR3 comprises 14 residues. Germline V gene sequence: CDR1 LGHDT, CDR2 YNNKEL (reference sequence). The CDR3 DNA reads TGTGCCAGCAGCCGCGACCCCCGGACGGAGACCCAGTACTTC. Protein product: CASSRDPRTETQYF.

This clonotype was observed a handful of times. The V gene is TRBV25-1, the J gene TRBJ1-6, with 8 bases lining up with TRBD1. The V gene's germline CDR1 is MGHDK and CDR2 SYGVNS. The CDR3 covers 15 residues. The ends lost 5 bases at V and 5 bases at J; junction bases unmatched: 5. The CDR3 DNA follows: TGTGCCAGCAGTAAGCCGGGACAGGATAATTCACCCCTCCACTTT. The encoded protein is CASSKPGQDNSPLHF.

The V call is TRBV28, the J call TRBJ2-6; a possible D gene is TRBD2 (5 bases). Germline-derived CDR1 and CDR2 are MDHEN and SYDVKM. The CDR3 length is 16 residues. V was clipped by 1 base and J by 1 base, with 8 bases between them. The DNA of the CDR3 is TGTGCCAGCAGTTTATTGAGGAGGTCTGGGGCCAACGTCCTGACTTTC. Residues: CASSLLRRSGANVLTF.

This clonotype has just a few counts. The J gene is TRBJ1-6, the V gene TRBV7-8, with D tentatively TRBD1 (5 bases). The CDR3 runs 16 residues. Trimming took off 1 base at V and 9 bases at J, with 16 bases between the two ends. Germline V gene lookup returns CDR1 SGHVS and CDR2 FQNEAQ. CDR3 region: CASSLEGRARGSPLHF. The CDR3 DNA reads as TGTGCCAGCAGCTTAGAGGGACGCGCTAGGGGTTCACCCCTCCACTTT.

V is TRBV20-1 and J is TRBJ2-7; unclear D gene. CDR3 size: 14 residues. The germline V and J ends were trimmed by 0 bases and 6 bases, with 15 bases remaining between them. Germline CDR1 reads DFQATT; CDR2 reads SNEGSKA (reference sequence). CDR3 amino acids: CSARDPTSPREQYF. CDR3 bases: TGCAGTGCTAGAGATCCAACTTCCCCGCGCGAGCAGTACTTC.

This clonotype was detected only a few times. The chain has TRBV20-1 and TRBJ2-2; D is possibly TRBD1 (6 bases). Germline loops: CDR1 DFQATT, CDR2 SNEGSKA (reference sequence). This CDR3 is 15 amino acids long. The V and J ends lost 3 bases and 0 bases respectively, with 11 bases between them. The CDR3 sequence: CSARWGHPNTGELFF. Written as DNA, the CDR3 is TGCAGTGCTAGGTGGGGACATCCGAACACCGGGGAGCTGTTTTTT.

This clonotype was observed a few times. The V gene is TRBV5-1, the J gene TRBJ2-2; D gene unclear. This CDR3 has 17 amino acids. The V end lost 0 bases, the J end lost 3 bases, and 15 bases lay between the germline ends. Germline V lookup: CDR1 SGHRS, CDR2 YFSETQ. The CDR3 protein is CASSLDTAQWDTGELFF. CDR3 sequence (DNA): TGCGCCAGCAGCTTGGATACAGCCCAGTGGGACACCGGGGAGCTGTTTTTT.

In its sample, this clonotype was seen a few times. The chain has TRBV6-2 or TRBV6-3 and TRBJ1-2; D is ambiguous. The CDR3 contains 11 residues. V lost 7 bases and J 8 bases, leaving 11 bases between the germline ends. Germline V gene data show CDR1 as MNHEY and CDR2 as SVGEGT. CDR3 region: CASNLNRGYTF. As DNA, the CDR3 is TGTGCCAGCAACCTAAACCGCGGCTACACCTTC.